The next 20 T cell receptor beta chains were all read from a single sample in a study of CD8+ T cells in alopecia areata (dated by TCRdb to 2016 to 2019). Library preparation used the immunoSEQ multiplex PCR assay. RNA was extracted from all samples and reverse transcribed into cDNA as template for TCR sequencing. Drawn from immuneACCESS, this table holds only the in-frame rearrangements with V and J called that TCRdb kept. Clones are partly lost; checked studies trace under half to an unresolved V gene and leave the rest unexplained. This sample holds about 120,000 clones; around three fifths were observed only once. The ten largest clones represent 12% of the sample. The time point label, as the study defines it: roughly 24 weeks on oral tofacitinib. The treatment or condition label on this specimen signifies: oral pan-JAK inhibitor, 5-10 mg twice daily. Sequencing used CD8+ T cells sorted from blood, obtained at week 24, from a patient treated with tofacitinib. The receptor source for this set is a human donor with alopecia areata.

The V and J genes are TRBV30 and TRBJ1-1; possible D gene TRBD1, 5 bases. CDR1 is GTSNPN and CDR2 is SVGIG in the germline V gene (reference sequence). The CDR3 is made up of 11 amino acids. V gave up 1 base and J gave up 10 bases, with 10 bases separating them. CDR3 protein: CAWSGGVGAFF. The CDR3 nucleotides are TGTGCCTGGAGTGGGGGGGTAGGAGCTTTCTTT.

The rearrangement joins TRBV7-9 to TRBJ2-3; no clear D gene. CDR3 size: 15 residues. CDR1 and CDR2 from the germline V gene are SEHNR and FQNEAQ (reference sequence). The V end lost 3 bases, the J end lost 2 bases, and 12 bases lay between the germline ends. The CDR3 here is CASSLVGEPTDTQYF. The CDR3 coding sequence is TGTGCCAGCAGCTTGGTTGGCGAGCCCACAGATACGCAGTATTTT.

There are a few counts of this clone. This rearrangement joins TRBV7-9 to TRBJ1-1; D may be TRBD1 (6 bases). The CDR3 totals 15 residues. Trimming cost V 3 bases and J 0 bases, with 11 bases left between them. The germline CDR1 and CDR2 sequences are SEHNR and FQNEAQ (reference sequence). CDR3 DNA sequence: TGTGCCAGCAGCTTCGACAGGTCCGTGAACACTGAAGCTTTCTTT. Translating it yields CASSFDRSVNTEAFF.

The V call is TRBV30, the J call TRBJ2-7; 12 nucleotides line up with TRBD1. This CDR3 is 17 amino acids long. Germline values: CDR1 GTSNPN, CDR2 SVGIG (reference sequence). Unmatched junction bases numbered 13, after V lost 4 bases and J lost 3 bases. CDR3: CAWTTGTGGLALYEQYF. The CDR3, as DNA: TGTGCCTGGACCACCGGGACAGGGGGCTTGGCCCTCTACGAGCAGTACTTC.

V and J are TRBV4-3 and TRBJ1-1; D is ambiguous. The CDR3 totals 17 residues. CDR1 and CDR2 from the germline V gene are LGHNA and YSLEER. With 0 bases removed from V and 1 base from J, the gap between germline ends came to 15 bases. The CDR3 spells CASSQEPLGHENTEAFF. In nucleotides, the CDR3 is TGCGCCAGCAGCCAAGAACCCTTAGGCCACGAGAACACTGAAGCTTTCTTT.

The V and J genes are TRBV9 and TRBJ2-7; D is possibly TRBD2 (5 bases). With 2 bases removed from V and 0 bases from J, the gap between germline ends came to 12 bases. Germline V gives CDR1 SGDLS, CDR2 YYNGEE. The CDR3 is 15 amino acids. CDR3 loop: CASSVLDGVSYEQYF. DNA for the CDR3: TGTGCCAGCAGCGTTTTGGACGGGGTCTCCTACGAGCAGTACTTC. The full variable domain, in which reference TRBV9 and TRBJ2-7 provide the parts outside the CDR3, is DSGVTQTPKHLITATGQRVTLRCSPRSGDLSVYWYQQSLDQGLQFLIQYYNGEERAKGNILERFSAQQFPDLHSELNLSSLELGDSALYFCASSVLDGVSYEQYFGPGTRLTVT.

In this sample, this clone turned up a few times. The rearrangement links TRBV5-4 to TRBJ2-7; D is possibly TRBD1 or TRBD2 (5 bases each). V lost 4 bases and J lost 4, with 12 bases in between. The CDR3 runs 13 residues. The V gene's germline CDR1 is SGHNT and CDR2 YYREEE (reference sequence). CDR3 DNA sequence: TGTGCCAGCAGCCCCGGGACGTTATACGAGCAGTACTTC. Its translation is CASSPGTLYEQYF.

The V and J genes are TRBV30 and TRBJ1-2, with D unclear. Germline values: CDR1 GTSNPN, CDR2 SVGIG (reference sequence). The CDR3 runs 8 residues. CDR3 amino acids: CGGSGYTF. As DNA, the CDR3 is TGTGGCGGGAGTGGCTACACCTTC.

The gene calls are TRBV6-6 and TRBJ2-1; 10 bases match TRBD1. The CDR3 totals 15 residues. The germline V gene encodes CDR1 MNHNY and CDR2 SVGAGI (reference sequence). J gave up 7 bases and V 5 bases, and 8 bases lay outside the gene matches. CDR3 amino acids: CASSPGTGDSNEQFF. CDR3 coding DNA: TGTGCCAGCAGTCCCGGGACAGGGGATAGTAATGAGCAGTTCTTC.

This clone was counted between two and nine times. The V and J genes are TRBV7-8 and TRBJ1-2; D ambiguous. In germline, CDR1 is SGHVS, CDR2 FQNEAQ. The CDR3 extends over 15 amino acids. V was pared by 5 bases and J by 0 bases, with 13 bases between. CDR3 residues: CASSTYQRTNYGYTF. CDR3 coding DNA: TGTGCCAGCAGCACATACCAGCGGACTAACTATGGCTACACCTTC.

The J gene is TRBJ2-3, the V gene TRBV5-6; unclear D gene. Trimming cost V 4 bases and J 0 bases, with 12 bases left between them. The CDR3 is 15 residues long. Germline CDR1 is SGHDT and CDR2 is YYEEEE. The CDR3 DNA follows: TGTGCCAGCAGCCCGACGGTTCTTAGCACAGATACGCAGTATTTT. This sequence encodes CASSPTVLSTDTQYF.

This clone was recorded many times. The same CDR3 is also encoded by other DNA sequences in this sample. The chain uses TRBV4-3 and TRBJ2-7, with D possibly TRBD1 on 6 matching bases. Trimming took 0 bases from V and 4 from J, leaving 10 bases between them. Germline CDR1 is LGHNA and CDR2 is YSLEER. The CDR3 is 14 amino acids. CDR3 sequence (DNA): TGCGCCAGCAGCCAAGACTCACAGGGATACGAGCAGTACTTC. Amino acids: CASSQDSQGYEQYF.

This clone was counted a few times. The chain recombines TRBV4-1 with TRBJ1-2; D gene unclear. Per the germline V gene, CDR1 is MGHRA and CDR2 is YSYEKL. Trimming removed 0 bases from V and 5 bases from J, with 10 bases in between. This CDR3 has 14 residues. The CDR3 protein is CASSQERKGYGYTF. The CDR3 DNA is TGCGCCAGCAGCCAAGAACGGAAGGGATATGGCTACACCTTC.

This clone was seen only a few times. The V call is TRBV29-1, the J call TRBJ2-5; TRBD1 matches at 9 bases. This CDR3 region has 14 residues. The ends lost 4 bases at V and 5 bases at J; junction bases unmatched: 8. Germline CDR1 and CDR2: SQVTM and ANQGSEA. The CDR3 here is CSVGGDREEETQYF. The CDR3, as DNA: TGCAGCGTTGGGGGGGACAGGGAGGAGGAGACCCAGTACTTC.

The rearrangement joins TRBV6-5 to TRBJ2-2, with 8 positions matching TRBD1. This CDR3 has 16 residues. The V segment lost 4 bases and the J segment 4 bases; nucleotides outside the gene matches: 8. Germline V CDR1 and CDR2: MNHEY, SVGAGI. The CDR3 coding sequence is TGTGCCAGCAGTTTATCGGCAGGGGGCCTCACCGGGGAGCTGTTTTTT. It yields the protein CASSLSAGGLTGELFF.

This clone was detected ten times or more. The CDR3 DNA reads TGTGCCAGCTCACCTGTGGACCCGAACACCGGGGAGCTGTTTTTT. Its protein is CASSPVDPNTGELFF. V and J are TRBV18 and TRBJ2-2; D uncertain. V lost 3 bases to trimming and J lost 0 bases, with 8 bases between them. Germline V gives CDR1 KGHSH, CDR2 LQKENI. The CDR3 is 15 residues long. Based on the CDR3 plus reference TRBV18 and TRBJ2-2, the full variable domain is NAGVMQNPRHLVRRRGQEARLRCSPMKGHSHVYWYRQLPEEGLKFMVYLQKENIIDESGMPKERFSAEFPKEGPSILRIQQVVRGDSAAYFCASSPVDPNTGELFFGEGSRLTVL.

The chain employs TRBV15 and TRBJ2-2, with D possibly TRBD2 on 5 matching bases. This CDR3 comprises 15 residues. Germline V gene sequence: CDR1 LNHNV, CDR2 YYDKDF (reference sequence). The V end was cut by 6 bases, the J end by 3 bases, with 14 bases between. CDR3 sequence reads: CATSWVEEDTGELFF. CDR3 coding DNA: TGTGCCACCAGTTGGGTGGAGGAAGACACCGGGGAGCTGTTTTTT.

This clone appeared a few times. CDR3 in amino acids: CASTPRETDTQYF. CDR3 DNA: TGTGCCAGCACCCCCAGGGAGACAGATACGCAGTATTTT. The gene calls are TRBV6-6 and TRBJ2-3, with D perhaps given as TRBD1 or TRBD2 (5 bases each). Germline lookup yields CDR1 MNHNY and CDR2 SVGAGI (reference sequence). This CDR3 is 13 amino acids long. V was shortened by 7 bases and J by 3 bases, with 11 bases between the two germline ends.

J is TRBJ1-2 and V is TRBV11-2; D may be TRBD1 (6 bases). The CDR3 is 16 amino acids. The germline V gene has CDR1 SGHAT and CDR2 FQNNGV. V gave up 6 bases and J gave up 5 bases, with 22 bases separating them. The DNA of the CDR3 is TGTGCCAGCAGGACAATTGGGGGGGCGCAGCGGTATGGCTACACCTTC. This codes for CASRTIGGAQRYGYTF.

V usage is TRBV25-1 and J usage is TRBJ1-1; possibly TRBD1 for D (6 bases). V lost 10 bases and J lost 5, with 17 bases in between. The germline V gene encodes CDR1 MGHDK and CDR2 SYGVNS. The CDR3 runs to 13 residues. The CDR3 nucleotides read TGTGCCACCACGAGGGGGTACGGGACTGAAGCTTTCTTT. This sequence encodes CATTRGYGTEAFF.